Following are 14 T cell receptor beta chains from one sample sequenced in a study of blood T cell repertoires in COVID-19. TCRdb's table, derived via immunoSEQ multiplex PCR, lists solely in-frame clones and lacks some. Among 250,000 to 350,000 clones listed, roughly nine tenths were seen once. Sequencing used peripheral blood. Receptors originate from a woman between 50 and 59 years old who had recovered from COVID-19.

The table lists this clone with a count of one. The J gene is TRBJ1-2, the V gene TRBV7-2; maybe TRBD1 (5 bases). The CDR3 length is 15 residues. V lost 3 bases and J lost 3, with 14 bases in between. Germline CDR1 and CDR2: SGHTA and FQGNSA. The CDR3 protein is CASSLEKGIYYGYTF. The CDR3 DNA reads as TGTGCCAGCAGCTTGGAAAAGGGGATCTACTATGGCTACACCTTC.

The V gene is TRBV7-9, the J gene TRBJ1-2; D unresolved. Germline lookup yields CDR1 SEHNR and CDR2 FQNEAQ (reference sequence). The V gene lost 1 base and the J gene lost 8 bases, with 17 bases spanning the gap. The CDR3 spans 15 residues. CDR3 residues: CASSLGPYMSRGYTF. The CDR3 DNA is TGTGCCAGCAGCTTAGGGCCCTACATGTCGAGGGGCTACACCTTC.

This sequence joins TRBV9 and TRBJ1-4; possibly TRBD1 for D (5 bases). Trimming cost V 3 bases and J 0 bases, with 18 bases left between them. This CDR3 has 18 amino acids. Germline V gives CDR1 SGDLS, CDR2 YYNGEE. Here the CDR3 reads CASSADLTETATNEKLFF. In DNA, the CDR3 is TGTGCCAGCAGCGCAGACTTGACAGAAACAGCAACTAATGAAAAACTGTTTTTT.

The chain uses TRBV7-2 and TRBJ1-5; TRBD1 might be the D (6 bases). Trimming removed 4 bases from V and 0 bases from J, with 10 bases in between. The germline CDR1 and CDR2 sequences are SGHTA and FQGNSA. The CDR3 covers 15 residues. The chain's CDR3 is CASSSRGLSNQPQHF. Written as DNA, the CDR3 is TGTGCCAGCAGCTCCAGGGGTCTTAGCAATCAGCCCCAGCATTTT. The full variable domain, completed using reference TRBV7-2 and TRBJ1-5, is GAGVSQSPSNKVTEKGKDVELRCDPISGHTALYWYRQSLGQGLEFLIYFQGNSAPDKSGLPSDRFSAERTGGSVSTLTIQRTQQEDSAVYLCASSSRGLSNQPQHFGDGTRLSIL.

This clone came up a few times. V gene TRBV6-1 combines with J gene TRBJ2-1; 10 positions agree with TRBD2. The CDR3 sequence is 15 residues long. The germline V gene has CDR1 MNHNS and CDR2 SASEGT. The J segment lost 4 bases and the V segment lost 1 base, leaving 1 base of the junction unmatched. CDR3 sequence (DNA): TGTGCCAGCAGTGAAGAAGCGGGGGGGTACAATGAGCAGTTCTTC. It codes for CASSEEAGGYNEQFF.

This chain connects TRBV4-1 to TRBJ2-1; 7 bases are a match to TRBD2. The CDR3 runs to 15 residues. The junction had 8 bases not matched to a gene; V was cut back by 3 bases and J by 6 bases. Germline lookup yields CDR1 MGHRA and CDR2 YSYEKL. The CDR3 sequence: CASSQEGGRGNEQFF. The CDR3 DNA reads TGCGCCAGCAGCCAGGAGGGCGGGAGAGGCAATGAGCAGTTCTTC.

This sequence joins TRBV30 and TRBJ2-1, with 8 bases identical to TRBD2. The CDR3 extends over 15 amino acids. Trimming cost V 1 base and J 4 bases; bases outside gene matches: 6. CDR1 and CDR2 from the germline V gene are GTSNPN and SVGIG (reference sequence). As DNA, the CDR3 is TGTGCCTGGAGTGATGACGGGAGGGAATACAATGAGCAGTTCTTC. Protein: CAWSDDGREYNEQFF.

The J gene is TRBJ1-2, the V gene TRBV6-5; D unclear. The ends were cut back, 8 bases at V and 4 bases at J, with 17 bases in the middle. The germline V gene has CDR1 MNHEY and CDR2 SVGAGI. CDR3 length: 14 residues. As DNA, the CDR3 is TGTGCCAGCGACGAGTACACTAGAACCTATGGCTACACCTTC. Its protein is CASDEYTRTYGYTF.

This rearrangement joins TRBV7-3 to TRBJ2-4, with 13 positions matching TRBD2. The CDR3 extends over 17 amino acids. CDR1 is SGHTA and CDR2 is FQGTGA in the germline V gene. J lost 1 base, V lost 5 bases, and 5 bases had no gene match. CDR3: CASSPGLAGVAKNIQYF. The CDR3 DNA reads as TGTGCCAGCAGCCCCGGACTAGCGGGAGTTGCCAAAAACATTCAGTACTTC.

The rearrangement links TRBV6-6 to TRBJ2-1; possibly TRBD2 for D (7 bases). The V end was cut by 2 bases, the J end by 3 bases, with 11 bases between. The CDR3 totals 15 residues. Germline CDR1 and CDR2: MNHNY and SVGAGI (reference sequence). The CDR3 sequence: CASSYGGAGYNEQFF. For the CDR3, the DNA is TGTGCCAGCAGTTACGGGGGGGCAGGCTACAATGAGCAGTTCTTC.

The rearrangement joins TRBV4-1 to TRBJ1-2, with a tentative D call TRBD1 (5 bases). The CDR3 consists of 16 residues. Germline values: CDR1 MGHRA, CDR2 YSYEKL. With 1 base removed from V and 2 bases from J, the gap between germline ends came to 14 bases. This CDR3 reads CASSQGQGEANYGYTF. The CDR3 nucleotides are TGCGCCAGCAGCCAAGGCCAAGGGGAGGCAAACTATGGCTACACCTTC.

The chain combines TRBV19 with TRBJ1-5; 7 bases are a match to TRBD1. The germline V gene encodes CDR1 LNHDA and CDR2 SQIVND (reference sequence). The CDR3 has 13 residues. V was pared by 9 bases and J by 7 bases, with 9 bases of the junction left unmatched. CDR3 residues: CASTDRVGQPQHF. CDR3 DNA: TGTGCCAGCACCGACAGGGTCGGCCAGCCCCAGCATTTT.

V usage is TRBV5-1 and J usage is TRBJ2-5, with 8 bases matching TRBD1. CDR3 length equals 14 residues. V shed 4 bases and J 5 bases; nucleotides not matched to a gene: 7. Per germline, CDR1 SGHRS and CDR2 YFSETQ. This CDR3 is CASSQGQVGETQYF. As DNA, the CDR3 is TGCGCCAGCAGCCAGGGACAGGTCGGTGAGACCCAGTACTTC.

This sequence joins TRBV5-1 and TRBJ2-7; 11 bases are shared with TRBD2. The V gene end was trimmed by 4 bases and the J gene end by 0 bases; junction bases not matched to a gene: 6. The germline CDR1 and CDR2 sequences are SGHRS and YFSETQ. The CDR3 has 16 amino acids. In DNA form, the CDR3 reads TGCGCCAGCAGCATACCTAGCGGGGGGTTCTCCTACGAGCAGTACTTC. Translated: CASSIPSGGFSYEQYF. Using reference TRBV5-1 and TRBJ2-7 for the parts outside the CDR3, the full variable domain is KAGVTQTPRYLIKTRGQQVTLSCSPISGHRSVSWYQQTPGQGLQFLFEYFSETQRNKGNFPGRFSGRQFSNSRSEMNVSTLELGDSALYLCASSIPSGGFSYEQYFGPGTRLTVT.